Here is one T cell receptor (beta chain) with its context. As yet, its antigen is unknown. This sample is part of a study of T cell responses to AZD1222 COVID-19 vaccine. The CDR3 extends over 14 amino acids. Germline CDR1 reads LGHDT; CDR2 reads YNNKEL (reference sequence). Trimming cost V 1 base and J 7 bases, with 10 bases left between them. Clones were sequenced by immunoSEQ multiplex PCR, and TCRdb holds only the in-frame ones, with some missing. There are about 130,000 clones in the sample; about 90% occur only once, and 1.5% to 2% lies in the top ten. Overall study results and limits: Most donors were white British, females outnumbered males, and clonal diversity was possibly underestimated. After two AZD1222 doses, spike-specific TCR breadth and depth rose versus day 0. Baseline serostatus was positive in only a handful of AZD1222 recipients.

The genes are TRBV3-1 (or the pseudogene TRBV3-2) and TRBJ1-4; D is unresolved. This sample comprised peripheral blood, obtained on day 0 of AZD1222 vaccination. The TCR comes from an adult in good health. This chain's CDR3 is CASSQGLSAEKLFF. The CDR3 nucleotides are TGTGCCAGCAGCCAAGGTTTGTCCGCTGAAAAACTGTTTTTT.